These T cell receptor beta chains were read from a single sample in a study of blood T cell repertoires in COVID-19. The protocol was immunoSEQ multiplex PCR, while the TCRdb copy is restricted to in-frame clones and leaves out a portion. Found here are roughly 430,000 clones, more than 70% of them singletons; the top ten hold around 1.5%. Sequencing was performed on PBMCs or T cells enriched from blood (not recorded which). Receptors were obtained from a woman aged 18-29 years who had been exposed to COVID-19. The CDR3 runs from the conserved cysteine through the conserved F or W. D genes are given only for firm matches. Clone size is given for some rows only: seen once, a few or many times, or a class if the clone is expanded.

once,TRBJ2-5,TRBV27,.,CASSFVAQETQYF,TGTGCCAGCAGTTTTGTAGCTCAAGAGACCCAGTACTTC
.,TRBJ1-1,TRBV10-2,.,CASHGGTEAFF,TGCGCCAGTCACGGAGGGACTGAAGCTTTCTTT
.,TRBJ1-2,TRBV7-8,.,CASTLTGSTNYGYTF,TGTGCCAGCACCCTTACAGGCTCCACTAACTATGGCTACACCTTC
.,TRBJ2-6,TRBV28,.,CASSLGGGANVLTF,TGTGCCAGCAGTTTGGGAGGCGGGGCCAACGTCCTGACTTTC
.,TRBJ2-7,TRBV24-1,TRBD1,CATADRSSYEQYF,TGTGCCACCGCGGACAGGAGCTCCTACGAGCAGTACTTC
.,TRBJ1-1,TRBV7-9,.,CASSRGEENTEAFF,TGTGCCAGCAGCCGGGGTGAGGAGAACACTGAAGCTTTCTTT
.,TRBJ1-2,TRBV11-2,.,CASSPNFQGSYGYTF,TGTGCCAGCAGCCCAAATTTTCAGGGCAGCTATGGCTACACCTTC
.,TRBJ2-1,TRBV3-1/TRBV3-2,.,CASSARGAEQFF,TGTGCCAGCAGCGCCCGTGGAGCTGAGCAGTTCTTC
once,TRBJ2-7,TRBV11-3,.,CASSLRGGQYEQYF,TGTGCCAGCAGCTTAAGGGGCGGACAGTACGAGCAGTACTTC
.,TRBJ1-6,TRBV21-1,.,CASTQDRAYNSPLHF,TGTGCCAGCACCCAGGACAGGGCTTATAATTCACCCCTCCACTTT
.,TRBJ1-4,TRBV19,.,CASSPMSNEKLFF,TGTGCCAGTAGTCCGATGAGTAATGAAAAACTGTTTTTT
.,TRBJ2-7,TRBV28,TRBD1,CASITSRGQLSLNEQYF,TGTGCCAGCATTACCTCTCGGGGACAGCTATCTTTGAACGAGCAGTACTTC
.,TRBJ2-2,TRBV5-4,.,CASSLWRANTGELFF,TGTGCCAGCAGCTTGTGGAGAGCGAACACCGGGGAGCTGTTTTTT
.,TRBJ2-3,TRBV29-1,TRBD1,CSVRMGQTTTDTQYF,TGCAGCGTGCGGATGGGACAGACTACCACAGATACGCAGTATTTT
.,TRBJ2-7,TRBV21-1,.,CANTQGPPYEQYF,TGTGCCAACACGCAGGGGCCCCCCTACGAGCAGTACTTC
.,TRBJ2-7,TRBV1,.,CTSSRGQYEQYF,TGCACCAGCAGCCGAGGTCAATACGAGCAGTACTTC
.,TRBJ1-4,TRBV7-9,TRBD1,CASSPTGNNEKLFF,TGTGCCAGCAGCCCGACAGGGAATAATGAAAAACTGTTTTTT
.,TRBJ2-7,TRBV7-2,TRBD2,CASSLAETSVYEQYF,TGTGCCAGCAGCTTAGCTGAGACTAGCGTCTACGAGCAGTACTTC
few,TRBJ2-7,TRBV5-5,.,CASSLVAGQYSEQYF,TGTGCCAGCAGCTTGGTAGCGGGACAGTATTCCGAGCAGTACTTC
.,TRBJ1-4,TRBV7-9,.,CASSIPGENEKLFF,TGTGCCAGCAGCATCCCAGGGGAAAATGAAAAACTGTTTTTT
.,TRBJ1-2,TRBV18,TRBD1,CASSPTGALAPSYGYTF,TGTGCCAGCTCACCCACAGGGGCACTGGCGCCCTCCTATGGCTACACCTTC
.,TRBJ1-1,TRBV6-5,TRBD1,CASSYSGQGDTEAFF,TGTGCCAGCAGTTACTCGGGACAGGGGGACACTGAAGCTTTCTTT
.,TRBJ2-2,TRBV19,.,CASSPSGAGELFF,TGTGCCAGTAGTCCCTCCGGGGCCGGGGAGCTGTTTTTT
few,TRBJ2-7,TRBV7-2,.,CASSTEFQGLYEQYF,TGTGCCAGCAGCACCGAATTCCAGGGACTTTACGAGCAGTACTTC
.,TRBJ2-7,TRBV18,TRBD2,CASSPQRTSVEQYF,TGTGCCAGCTCACCACAAAGGACTAGCGTCGAGCAGTACTTC
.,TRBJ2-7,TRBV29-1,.,CSVEDLRGTEQYF,TGCAGCGTTGAAGATCTACGGGGTACCGAGCAGTACTTC
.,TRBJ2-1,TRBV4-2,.,CASSQEGYSRGLSNEQFF,TGTGCCAGCAGCCAAGAGGGGTATAGCAGGGGCCTGTCAAATGAGCAGTTCTTC
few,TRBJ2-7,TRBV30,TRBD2,CAWSAGGKGLYEQYF,TGTGCCTGGTCTGCGGGGGGTAAAGGTCTCTACGAGCAGTACTTC
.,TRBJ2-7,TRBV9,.,CASSPGWGEDEQYF,TGTGCCAGCAGCCCCGGGTGGGGCGAGGACGAGCAGTACTTC
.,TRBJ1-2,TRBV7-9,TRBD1,CASSFGLDRTNYGYTF,TGTGCCAGCAGCTTTGGCCTGGACAGGACCAACTATGGCTACACCTTC
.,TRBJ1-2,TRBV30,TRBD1,CAQGQGSGGYTF,TGTGCCCAGGGACAGGGGTCTGGTGGCTACACCTTC
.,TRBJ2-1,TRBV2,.,CASSEQARQFF,TGTGCCAGCAGTGAACAGGCCCGTCAGTTCTTC
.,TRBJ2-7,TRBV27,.,CASSTLGQYNYEQYF,TGTGCCAGCAGTACACTGGGACAATACAACTACGAGCAGTACTTC
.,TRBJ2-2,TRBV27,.,CASSLSRVSGELFF,TGTGCCAGCAGTTTATCGCGGGTGTCCGGGGAGCTGTTTTTT
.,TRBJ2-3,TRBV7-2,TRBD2,CASSLPGLGRYF,TGTGCCAGCAGCTTGCCGGGACTAGGGAGGTATTTT
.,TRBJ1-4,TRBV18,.,CASSTTTTNEKLFF,TGTGCCAGCTCCACGACAACAACTAATGAAAAACTGTTTTTT
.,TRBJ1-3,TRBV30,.,CASQASSGNTIYF,TGTGCTTCCCAAGCCTCCTCTGGAAACACCATATATTTT
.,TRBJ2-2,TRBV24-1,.,CATSDLSESVGGELFF,TGTGCCACCAGTGATTTATCGGAGTCGGTCGGCGGGGAGCTGTTTTTT
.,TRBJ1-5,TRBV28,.,CASSFWEGNQPQHF,TGTGCCAGCAGTTTCTGGGAGGGAAATCAGCCCCAGCATTTT
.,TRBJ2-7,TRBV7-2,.,CASSLSSGGGRYEQYF,TGTGCCAGCAGCTTATCTTCCGGGGGAGGTCGCTACGAGCAGTACTTC
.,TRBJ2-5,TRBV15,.,CATSRVGEVETQYF,TGTGCCACCAGCAGGGTAGGGGAAGTGGAGACCCAGTACTTC
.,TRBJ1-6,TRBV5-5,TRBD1,CASSLWDRVNSPLHF,TGTGCCAGCAGCTTGTGGGACAGGGTTAATTCACCCCTCCACTTT
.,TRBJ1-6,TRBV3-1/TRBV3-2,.,CASSQEGQVRNSPLHF,TGTGCCAGCAGCCAAGAGGGGCAGGTGCGAAATTCACCCCTCCACTTT
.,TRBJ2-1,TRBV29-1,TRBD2,CSVGLAGGPYNEQFF,TGCAGCGTTGGCTTAGCGGGGGGGCCTTACAATGAGCAGTTCTTC
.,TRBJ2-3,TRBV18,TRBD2,CASSPALTSGGTDTQYF,TGTGCCAGCTCACCAGCCTTGACTAGCGGGGGCACAGATACGCAGTATTTT